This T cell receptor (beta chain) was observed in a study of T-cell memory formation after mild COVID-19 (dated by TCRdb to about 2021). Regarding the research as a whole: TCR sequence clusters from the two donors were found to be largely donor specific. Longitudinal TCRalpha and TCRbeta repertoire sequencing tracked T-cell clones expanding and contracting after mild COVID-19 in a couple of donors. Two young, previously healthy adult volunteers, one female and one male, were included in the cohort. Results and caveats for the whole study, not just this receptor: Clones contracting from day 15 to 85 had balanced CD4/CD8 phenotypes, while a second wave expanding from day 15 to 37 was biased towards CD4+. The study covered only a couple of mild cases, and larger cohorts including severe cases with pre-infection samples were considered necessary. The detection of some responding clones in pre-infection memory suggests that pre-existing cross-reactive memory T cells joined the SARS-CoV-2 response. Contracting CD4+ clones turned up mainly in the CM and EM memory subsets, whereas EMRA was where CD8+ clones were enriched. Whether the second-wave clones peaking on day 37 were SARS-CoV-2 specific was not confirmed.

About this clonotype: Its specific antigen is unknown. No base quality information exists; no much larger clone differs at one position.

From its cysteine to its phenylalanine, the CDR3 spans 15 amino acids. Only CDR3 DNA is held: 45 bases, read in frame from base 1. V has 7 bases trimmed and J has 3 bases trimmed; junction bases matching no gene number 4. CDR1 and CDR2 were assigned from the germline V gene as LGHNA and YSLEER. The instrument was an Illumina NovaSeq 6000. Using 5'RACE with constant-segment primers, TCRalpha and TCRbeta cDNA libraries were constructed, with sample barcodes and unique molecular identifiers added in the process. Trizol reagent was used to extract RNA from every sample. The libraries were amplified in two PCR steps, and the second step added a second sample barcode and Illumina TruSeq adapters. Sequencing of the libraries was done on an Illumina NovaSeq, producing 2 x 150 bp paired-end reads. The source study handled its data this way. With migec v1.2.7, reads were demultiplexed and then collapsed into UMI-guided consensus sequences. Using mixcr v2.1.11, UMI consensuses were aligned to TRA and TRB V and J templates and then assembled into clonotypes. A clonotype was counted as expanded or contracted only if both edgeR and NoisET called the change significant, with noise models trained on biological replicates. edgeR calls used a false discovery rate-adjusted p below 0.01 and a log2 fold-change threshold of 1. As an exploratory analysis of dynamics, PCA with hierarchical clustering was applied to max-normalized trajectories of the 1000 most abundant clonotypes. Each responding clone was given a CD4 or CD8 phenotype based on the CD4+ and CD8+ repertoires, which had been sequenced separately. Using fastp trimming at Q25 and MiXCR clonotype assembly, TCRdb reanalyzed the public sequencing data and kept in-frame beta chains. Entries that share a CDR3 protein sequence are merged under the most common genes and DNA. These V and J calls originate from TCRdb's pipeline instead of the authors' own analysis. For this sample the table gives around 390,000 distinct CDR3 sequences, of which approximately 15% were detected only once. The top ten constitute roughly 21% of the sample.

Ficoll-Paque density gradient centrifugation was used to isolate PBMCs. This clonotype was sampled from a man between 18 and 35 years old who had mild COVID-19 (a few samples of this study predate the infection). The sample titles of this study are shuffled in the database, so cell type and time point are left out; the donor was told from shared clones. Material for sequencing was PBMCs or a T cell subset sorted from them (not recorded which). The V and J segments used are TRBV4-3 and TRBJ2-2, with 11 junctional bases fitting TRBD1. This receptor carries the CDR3 CASTQGQGDTGELFF. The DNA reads TGCGCCAGCACCCAGGGACAGGGGGACACCGGGGAGCTGTTTTTT.